This TCR beta chain was recovered during a study of shared clonotypes between healthy human individuals. General study results and limits: As a rule, naive subsets had a larger estimated richness than memory subsets.

At deep level, the assay was performed. Here immunoSEQ multiplex PCR was the method, and the copy in TCRdb shows in-frame clones only, minus some. The table includes around 2,100,000 clones, over 85% detected once. Comment on this clone: Its antigen is unknown.

Selected positively for CCR7 and CD45RO-negative, naive CD8 cells excluded terminally differentiated effector memory CD45RA+ cells. Sequenced: naive CD8+ T cells sorted from blood. The TCR was taken from a man aged 18 to 30 in good health.

CDR3 sequence reads: CASSLKGGVRSYNEQFF. In DNA form, the CDR3 reads TGTGCCAGCAGCTTAAAAGGTGGGGTTAGGTCCTACAATGAGCAGTTCTTC. The J gene is TRBJ2-1, the V gene TRBV11-2; D call uncertain. CDR1 is SGHAT, CDR2 FQNNGV, per germline. The germline V and J ends were trimmed by 2 bases and 1 base, with 15 bases remaining between them. CDR3 size: 17 residues.